Below, 18 T cell receptor beta chains from the same sample are listed, as sequenced in a study of cytomegalovirus exposure and HLA in healthy donors. PCR employed 60 Vbeta and 13 Jbeta primers. Method: immunoSEQ multiplex PCR; TCRdb's copy keeps in-frame clones and lacks some. The table lists approximately 33,000 clones, about 53% of them singletons. Sequencing was performed on PBMCs. The receptors come from a woman aged 40 to 50 in good health and CMV-seropositive.

This chain links TRBV5-1 with TRBJ1-6; tentatively, D is TRBD1 (5 bases). CDR1 is SGHRS and CDR2 is YFSETQ in the germline V gene. Trimming removed 0 bases at V and 8 bases at J, with 24 bases between. The CDR3 spans 19 residues. As DNA, the CDR3 is TGCGCCAGCAGCTTGGTTTCCGACGGGGGAAATCTTCGGTATTCACCCCTCCACTTT. It is translated as CASSLVSDGGNLRYSPLHF.

The gene calls are TRBV5-6 and TRBJ2-5; 13 nucleotides align to TRBD2. Trimming took 3 bases from V and 2 from J; bases not matched to a gene: 10. The CDR3 consists of 18 residues. Germline V gene lookup returns CDR1 SGHDT and CDR2 YYEEEE. CDR3 coding DNA: TGTGCCAGCAGCTCACTAGCGGGGGGGCTCTTGAGGCAAGAGACCCAGTACTTC. Protein: CASSSLAGGLLRQETQYF.

This chain links TRBV5-1 with TRBJ1-1; D not certain. With 1 base removed from V and 4 bases from J, the gap between germline ends came to 11 bases. The V gene's germline CDR1 is SGHRS and CDR2 YFSETQ. This CDR3 spans 14 amino acids. The CDR3 nucleotides are TGCGCCAGCAGCTTGCACCCTAAAGCCACTGAAGCTTTCTTT. This gives the protein CASSLHPKATEAFF.

This chain uses TRBV7-9 with TRBJ2-2, with a tentative D call TRBD2 (5 bases). This CDR3 has 14 residues. Between the trimmed V and J ends, which lost 5 bases and 5 bases, there was a span of 12 bases. Germline lookup yields CDR1 SEHNR and CDR2 FQNEAQ (reference sequence). CDR3 DNA sequence: TGTGCCAGCAGCCGAGAGGGTGGAACCGGGGAGCTGTTTTTT. Protein sequence: CASSREGGTGELFF.

The CDR3 sequence is CASSVEEGSAYEQYF. The CDR3 coding sequence is TGTGCCAGCAGCGTAGAAGAGGGCTCAGCGTACGAGCAGTACTTC. V is TRBV9 and J is TRBJ2-7; D perhaps matches TRBD2 (5 bases). The CDR3 is made up of 15 amino acids. Between the trimmed V and J ends, which lost 0 bases and 4 bases, there was a span of 14 bases. CDR1 and CDR2 from the germline V gene are SGDLS and YYNGEE.

V gene TRBV5-1 combines with J gene TRBJ2-7; 7 bases agree with TRBD1. Germline CDR1 is SGHRS and CDR2 is YFSETQ. V dropped 4 bases and J dropped 4; count of bases not matched to a gene: 8. The CDR3 runs to 14 residues. CDR3 nucleotide sequence: TGCGCCAGCAGCCCCCGGGACAGTTCATACGAGCAGTACTTC. Amino acid sequence: CASSPRDSSYEQYF.

The chain links TRBV5-1 to TRBJ2-5; 10 bases map to TRBD1. The J call may be wrong; the DNA end is better matched by TRBJ2-7. Per germline, CDR1 SGHRS and CDR2 YFSETQ. The CDR3 consists of 13 residues. CDR3 sequence (DNA): TGCGCCAGCAAAAGGACAGGGGGCTACGAGCAGTACTTC. Translated: CASKRTGGYEQYF.

The chain employs TRBV9 and TRBJ1-3; the D gene is possibly TRBD1 (6 bases). CDR1 is SGDLS and CDR2 is YYNGEE in the germline V gene. Trimming took 4 bases from V and 0 from J, leaving 23 bases between them. The CDR3 runs to 19 residues. CDR3 DNA: TGTGCCAGCAGCTCCCCACAGGGCTATCAGGGGCCCTCTGGAAACACCATATATTTT. This translates into CASSSPQGYQGPSGNTIYF.

This clone has a single count. V gene TRBV28 combines with J gene TRBJ2-1; TRBD2 aligns across 11 bases. This CDR3 has 17 residues. Per germline, CDR1 MDHEN and CDR2 SYDVKM. The junction had 7 bases not matched to a gene; V was cut back by 2 bases and J by 4 bases. The CDR3 DNA sequence: TGTGCCAGCAGTTTAGCCCCTAGCGGGGGGCCGTACAATGAGCAGTTCTTC. It codes for CASSLAPSGGPYNEQFF.

This clone was counted a single time. CDR3 DNA: TGTGCCAGCAGGCCGTGGGGAGGGGAGACCCAGTACTTC. Protein: CASRPWGGETQYF. The chain couples TRBV5-4 to TRBJ2-5, with 7 bases matching TRBD2. Germline V gene sequence: CDR1 SGHNT, CDR2 YYREEE (reference sequence). The CDR3 has 13 amino acids. V gave up 5 bases and J gave up 5 bases; unmatched junction bases: 6.

The V and J genes are TRBV7-2 and TRBJ1-2; D perhaps matches TRBD1 (6 bases). Germline V CDR1 and CDR2: SGHTA, FQGNSA. CDR3 size: 15 residues. Trimming stripped 5 bases from V and 7 bases from J, with 20 bases between. CDR3 protein: CASSPRFGGAGGYTF. The DNA of the CDR3 is TGTGCCAGCAGCCCCCGATTTGGGGGGGCGGGTGGCTACACCTTC.

In its sample, this clone was seen a few times. The CDR3 DNA sequence: TGTGCCACCAGCAGAGATCCTCATAGCTCCTACGAGCAGTACTTC. It codes for CATSRDPHSSYEQYF. The chain has TRBV15 and TRBJ2-7; no definite D call. CDR1 is LNHNV and CDR2 is YYDKDF in the germline V gene (reference sequence). The V gene lost 0 bases and the J gene lost 0 bases, with 9 bases spanning the gap. CDR3 length: 15 residues.

As to this clone: At one boundary the junction diverges from the germline segment, which might be a read error. The V call is TRBV7-7, the J call TRBJ2-7; 9 nucleotides match TRBD1. This CDR3 is 16 amino acids long. CDR1 is SSHAT and CDR2 is FNYEAQ in the germline V gene (reference sequence). The CDR3: CASSFQYRGRNYEQYF. CDR3 nucleotides: TGTGCTAGCAGCTTCCAATACAGGGGGCGAAACTACGAGCAGTACTTC.

This clone has just a few counts. The chain couples TRBV6-6 to TRBJ2-2; D perhaps matches TRBD1 (5 bases). This CDR3 has 16 residues. The V gene lost 3 bases and the J gene lost 4 bases, with 15 bases spanning the gap. The germline gives CDR1 MNHNY, CDR2 SVGAGI (reference sequence). The CDR3, as DNA: TGTGCCAGCAGTTATGGCAGGGTTCGCGGCACCGGGGAGCTGTTTTTT. Translating it yields CASSYGRVRGTGELFF.

The chain carries TRBV2 and TRBJ2-7, with D perhaps TRBD2 (6 bases). CDR1 SNHLY and CDR2 FYNNEI come from the germline V gene. The CDR3 has 15 residues. With 0 bases removed from V and 1 base from J, the gap between germline ends came to 10 bases. Here the CDR3 DNA reads TGTGCCAGCAGTGAAGCAGGTCGGGGGTCCTACGAGCAGTACTTC. Translation: CASSEAGRGSYEQYF.

This chain connects TRBV19 to TRBJ2-1; D is unresolved. The ends were cut back, 3 bases at V and 6 bases at J, with 3 bases in the middle. The V gene's germline CDR1 is LNHDA and CDR2 SQIVND (reference sequence). This CDR3 spans 11 amino acids. CDR3 residues: CASSILNEQFF. For the CDR3, the DNA is TGTGCCAGTAGTATTCTCAATGAGCAGTTCTTC. Supplemented by reference TRBV19 and TRBJ2-1, the full variable domain reads DGGITQSPKYLFRKEGQNVTLSCEQNLNHDAMYWYRQDPGQGLRLIYYSQIVNDFQKGDIAEGYSVSREKKESFPLTVTSAQKNPTAFYLCASSILNEQFFGPGTRLTVL.

Concerning this clone: No conserved phenylalanine or tryptophan ends this CDR3, so it is likely a read error. The chain couples TRBV6-4 to TRBJ1-1, with D uncertain. The CDR3 sequence is 13 residues long. Germline V CDR1 and CDR2: MRHNA, SNTAGT. Trimming took 4 bases from V and 2 from J, leaving 8 bases between them. The CDR3 coding sequence is TGTGCCAGCAGTGTAGAGGTTAACACTGAAGCTTTCGTT. Protein sequence: CASSVEVNTEAFV.

The V and J genes are TRBV2 and TRBJ2-5; 10 bases are shared with TRBD2. Germline CDR1 SNHLY, CDR2 FYNNEI. The CDR3 has 15 residues. With 4 bases clipped from V and 5 bases from J, the junction kept 7 bases outside the gene matches. CDR3 DNA: TGTGCCAGCAGTGTACTAGCGGGGAATGGGGAGACCCAGTACTTC. Translated, it gives CASSVLAGNGETQYF.